The 25 T cell receptor beta chains given below trace back to one sample, sequenced in a study of early T cells in non-severe SARS-CoV-2 infection. TCRdb re-analysed the 5' RACE reads in MiXCR, keeping a single row per CDR3 protein. The sample has around 37,000 distinct CDR3 sequences, 9% to 9.5% seen once. Input material: whole blood. All receptors come from an adult who was a healthcare worker with PCR-confirmed SARS-CoV-2 infection or an uninfected control (not recorded which).

The sample holds many counts of this clonotype. V gene TRBV12-3 or TRBV12-4 combines with J gene TRBJ2-2; 7 bases are shared with TRBD2. The CDR3 is made up of 12 amino acids. The junction had 1 base not matched to a gene; V was cut back by 6 bases and J by 6 bases. CDR3 loop: CASRRESGELFF. Written as DNA, the CDR3 is TGTGCCAGCAGGCGGGAGTCCGGGGAGCTGTTTTTT.

This clonotype was found many times. The V gene is TRBV10-3, the J gene TRBJ2-2, with 8 positions matching TRBD2. The V gene's germline CDR1 is ENHRY and CDR2 SYGVKD. The CDR3 is made up of 16 amino acids. J gave up 5 bases and V 7 bases, and 12 bases lay outside the gene matches. DNA of the CDR3: TGTGCCATCACCGACCGATTAGCGGGGAGTACCGGGGAGCTGTTTTTT. The encoded protein is CAITDRLAGSTGELFF.

This clonotype was seen at least ten times. This chain joins TRBV27 and TRBJ1-3; 8 bases line up with TRBD1. J gave up 3 bases and V 6 bases, and 10 bases lay outside the gene matches. CDR1 is MNHEY, CDR2 SMNVEV, per germline (reference sequence). The CDR3 consists of 16 residues. As DNA, the CDR3 is TGTGCCAGCAGATCCCAGGGCGGGACAGGTGGAAACACCATATATTTT. This gives the protein CASRSQGGTGGNTIYF.

The CDR3 loop is CASSETGPRGTEAFF. CDR3 in DNA: TGTGCCAGCAGTGAGACAGGACCTAGAGGTACTGAAGCTTTCTTT. The rearrangement uses TRBV6-1 and TRBJ1-1; D perhaps matches TRBD1 (6 bases). This CDR3 is built from 15 residues. With 3 bases removed from V and 5 bases from J, the gap between germline ends came to 16 bases. Germline CDR1 reads MNHNS; CDR2 reads SASEGT.

This clonotype has ten or more counts. The CDR3: CASSLTGTSGSDTQYF. The CDR3, as DNA: TGTGCCAGCAGCTTAACGGGGACTAGCGGGTCCGATACGCAGTATTTT. The chain combines TRBV7-3 with TRBJ2-3; 12 bases match TRBD2. This CDR3 is built from 16 residues. Germline V gene lookup returns CDR1 SGHTA and CDR2 FQGTGA. After removal of 0 bases from V and 6 bases from J, the junction contained 4 bases not matched to a gene.

This clonotype was recorded at least ten times. CDR3: CASREFPRNEQFF. The DNA for the CDR3 is TGTGCCAGCAGAGAGTTCCCCCGCAATGAGCAGTTCTTC. The chain employs TRBV6-4 and TRBJ2-1; D is unclear. V shed 6 bases and J shed 6 bases, with 12 bases lying between them. The CDR3 is made up of 13 amino acids. Germline CDR1 reads MRHNA; CDR2 reads SNTAGT.

This clonotype was recorded at least ten times. The genes are TRBV20-1 and TRBJ2-5; 7 bases align to TRBD2. Germline trimming cut 3 bases from V and 5 bases from J; bases unmatched to any gene: 12. Germline assignment: CDR1 DFQATT and CDR2 SNEGSKA (reference sequence). This CDR3 comprises 15 residues. The CDR3 nucleotides read TGCAGTGCTAGTAGATCGGGGGGACTAAGGGAGACCCAGTACTTC. Translated, it gives CSASRSGGLRETQYF.

V is TRBV18 and J is TRBJ1-1; 8 nucleotides match TRBD1. After removal of 2 bases from V and 7 bases from J, the junction contained 6 bases not matched to a gene. Germline CDR1 and CDR2: KGHSH and LQKENI. CDR3 length: 14 residues. CDR3 amino acids: CASSPIATGVEAFF. In DNA, the CDR3 is TGTGCCAGCTCACCAATAGCGACAGGGGTTGAAGCTTTCTTT.

This clonotype has only a few counts. The V gene is TRBV18, the J gene TRBJ1-5; D remains unclear. V shed 3 bases and J shed 3 bases, with 9 bases lying between them. The germline gives CDR1 KGHSH, CDR2 LQKENI. This CDR3 spans 14 amino acids. As DNA, the CDR3 is TGTGCCAGCTCACCTCAGGTGAACAATCAGCCCCAGCATTTT. This gives the protein CASSPQVNNQPQHF.

The CDR3 DNA reads TGCAGCGTTGCCGGAGGCGGGACAGTCTCCTACGAGCAGTACTTC. Its translation is CSVAGGGTVSYEQYF. This chain links TRBV29-1 with TRBJ2-7; perhaps TRBD1 as D (7 bases). V dropped 4 bases and J dropped 0 bases, with 16 bases sitting between them. The CDR3 is 15 residues long. Germline CDR1 is SQVTM and CDR2 is ANQGSEA.

The V and J genes are TRBV6-5 and TRBJ1-5, with D unresolved. Germline loops: CDR1 MNHEY, CDR2 SVGAGI. Trimming pared 6 bases from V and 7 bases from J, leaving 10 bases between. The CDR3 has 12 amino acids. CDR3: CASRRAGQPQHF. DNA of the CDR3: TGTGCCAGCAGGCGGGCGGGACAGCCCCAGCATTTT.

This clonotype has a count of ten or more. The chain joins TRBV5-4 to TRBJ1-6, with a possible D match to TRBD1 (5 bases). Trimming cost V 4 bases and J 7 bases, with 12 bases left between them. The CDR3 length is 14 residues. From germline, CDR1 is SGHNT and CDR2 YYREEE (reference sequence). The CDR3 sequence is CASSLGTLNSPLHF. The DNA for the CDR3 is TGTGCCAGCAGCCTGGGGACTCTCAATTCACCCCTCCACTTT.

This clonotype was counted ten times or more. V usage is TRBV12-3 or TRBV12-4 and J usage is TRBJ1-2; D not certain. This CDR3 is 13 amino acids long. Trimming shortened V by 3 bases and J by 5 bases, and 10 bases separated the two germline ends. The CDR3 is CASSLQLLYGYTF. The CDR3 DNA reads as TGTGCCAGCAGTTTGCAGTTACTTTATGGCTACACCTTC.

This clonotype was found a few times. This sequence joins TRBV19 and TRBJ2-7, with 8 bases aligning to TRBD1. There are 15 residues in the CDR3. Trimming at V came to 6 bases and at J to 0 bases, leaving 7 bases not matched to a gene. Germline V gene data show CDR1 as LNHDA and CDR2 as SQIVND (reference sequence). The CDR3 bases are TGTGCCAGTAGCCTACAGGGGGTTAACTCCTACGAGCAGTACTTC. As protein: CASSLQGVNSYEQYF.

This clonotype was seen repeatedly, ten times or more. This sequence joins TRBV7-2 and TRBJ1-6, with 7 bases aligning to TRBD1. V was pared by 1 base and J by 10 bases, with 10 bases of the junction left unmatched. This CDR3 has 16 amino acids. In germline, CDR1 is SGHTA, CDR2 FQGNSA. Here the CDR3 reads CASSLGGGRLGSPLHF. CDR3 DNA sequence: TGTGCCAGCAGCTTAGGAGGGGGCAGGCTGGGATCACCCCTCCACTTT.

This clonotype was counted many times. The chain couples TRBV6-2 or TRBV6-3 to TRBJ1-1; D may be TRBD1 (5 bases). V dropped 6 bases and J dropped 1 base, with 18 bases sitting between them. The length of the CDR3 is 16 residues. Germline V CDR1 and CDR2: MNHEY, SVGEGT. CDR3 DNA: TGTGCCAGCAGCCCAACCATGGGGGTTACGAACACTGAAGCTTTCTTT. This encodes CASSPTMGVTNTEAFF.

This clonotype was recorded many times. The gene calls are TRBV5-4 and TRBJ2-5; D ambiguous. V lost 1 base, J lost 2 bases, and 9 bases lay in between. Germline V gives CDR1 SGHNT, CDR2 YYREEE (reference sequence). The CDR3 is 14 residues long. The CDR3 bases are TGTGCCAGCAGCTTGACACAGATTCAAGAGACCCAGTACTTC. Translated: CASSLTQIQETQYF.

The chain couples TRBV7-2 to TRBJ2-5; possibly TRBD2 for D (5 bases). This CDR3 comprises 14 residues. V was pared by 4 bases and J by 4 bases, with 13 bases between. Germline V CDR1 and CDR2: SGHTA, FQGNSA. Here the CDR3 DNA reads TGTGCCAGCAGCTCGTTGGACTTATTAGAGACCCAGTACTTC. This encodes CASSSLDLLETQYF.

As for this clonotype: The junction departs from germline at one end; a sequencing error may be responsible. The chain has TRBV9 and TRBJ2-5; tentatively, D is TRBD2 (6 bases). CDR1 and CDR2 (germline): SGDLS, YYNGEE. CDR3 length: 14 residues. This CDR3 is CASSVAAGPGNVTF. The CDR3 DNA reads as TGTGCCAGCAGCGTAGCCGCGGGGCCAGGGAACGTAACCTTC.

This clonotype was counted only a few times. The rearrangement uses TRBV29-1 and TRBJ1-1; D is uncertain. Trimming took 3 bases from V and 1 from J, leaving 6 bases between them. The CDR3 extends over 12 amino acids. The germline gives CDR1 SQVTM, CDR2 ANQGSEA. The DNA of the CDR3 is TGCAGCGTTGACTGGGGGAACACTGAAGCTTTCTTT. Its protein product is CSVDWGNTEAFF.

This clonotype was detected only a few times. V and J are TRBV6-2 or TRBV6-3 and TRBJ1-6; possible D gene TRBD1, 5 bases. Germline CDR1 reads MNHEY; CDR2 reads SVGEGT. V was trimmed by 7 bases and J by 9 bases, leaving 13 bases between them. The CDR3 loop spans 13 amino acids. The CDR3 here is CASIKDTSSPLHF. The CDR3 bases are TGTGCCAGCATCAAGGACACCAGTTCACCCCTCCACTTT.

The table lists this clonotype with many counts. The V gene is TRBV3-1, the J gene TRBJ1-3, with D unclear. CDR3 length: 12 amino acids. Germline V gene sequence: CDR1 LGHDT, CDR2 YNNKEL (reference sequence). Trimming pared 3 bases from V and 4 bases from J, leaving 4 bases between. This CDR3 reads CASSQEGNTIYF. CDR3 DNA: TGTGCCAGCAGCCAGGAGGGAAACACCATATATTTT. The full variable domain, in which reference TRBV3-1 and TRBJ1-3 provide the parts outside the CDR3, is DTAVSQTPKYLVTQMGNDKSIKCEQNLGHDTMYWYKQDSKKFLKIMFSYNNKELIINETVPNRFSPKSPDKAHLNLHINSLELGDSAVYFCASSQEGNTIYFGEGSWLTVV.

This clonotype appeared a few times. CDR3 protein: CASSSGIRSEAFF. The CDR3 coding sequence is TGTGCCAGCAGTTCCGGGATTCGATCCGAAGCTTTCTTT. This chain connects TRBV28 to TRBJ1-1; D unclear. CDR1 is MDHEN, CDR2 SYDVKM, per germline. CDR3 size: 13 residues. V shed 4 bases and J shed 8 bases, with 14 bases lying between them.

The rearrangement uses TRBV20-1 and TRBJ2-3; a possible D gene is TRBD2 (6 bases). The CDR3 has 18 amino acids. Looked up from germline, CDR1 is DFQATT and CDR2 is SNEGSKA (reference sequence). V lost 0 bases, J lost 0 bases, and 19 bases lay in between. This chain's CDR3 is CSARDPSGPDPSTDTQYF. The CDR3 coding sequence is TGCAGTGCTAGAGACCCGAGCGGGCCCGATCCTAGCACAGATACGCAGTATTTT.

There are many counts of this clonotype. The V gene is TRBV29-1, the J gene TRBJ2-7, with 12 nucleotides matching TRBD1. The CDR3 extends over 13 amino acids. Germline loops: CDR1 SQVTM, CDR2 ANQGSEA. With 7 bases clipped from V and 5 bases from J, the junction kept 6 bases outside the gene matches. The CDR3 DNA reads as TGCAGCGGCCGGGACAGGGGGCCGGACGAGCAGTACTTC. Translating it yields CSGRDRGPDEQYF.